Shown below are 29 T cell receptor beta chains from a single sample sequenced in a study of shared clonotypes between healthy human individuals (dated by TCRdb to 2020 to 2022). For the CD8 naive samples, CD45RO-negative cells were positively selected for CCR7, yielding a CD45RA+CCR7+ population from which TemRA cells were excluded. The library relied on the immunoSEQ multiplex PCR assay. Not all clones reach the TCRdb copy of this immuneACCESS table, which keeps in-frame sequences only. Checked studies attribute under half of the gap to unresolved V genes and leave the rest unexplained. For this sample the table gives some 1,900,000 clones, of which about 95% were detected only once. Together, the top ten hold approximately 1% of the sample. Sequenced input: naive CD8+ T cells sorted from blood. According to the study, the label for this sample's cell subset or site signals: CD45RA+CCR7+. These receptors were taken from a man aged 18-30 years in good health.

This clone was counted once. The V and J genes are TRBV13 and TRBJ2-3; 8 bases map to TRBD1. The CDR3 length is 15 residues. Germline V CDR1 and CDR2: PRHDT, FYEKMQ (reference sequence). With 1 base clipped from V and 6 bases from J, the junction kept 6 bases outside the gene matches. This CDR3 is CASSLVGTGMDTQYF. CDR3 nucleotides: TGTGCCAGCAGCTTAGTCGGGACAGGCATGGATACGCAGTATTTT.

The rearrangement links TRBV4-1 to TRBJ2-1; 7 bases are shared with TRBD2. V dropped 2 bases and J dropped 7; count of bases not matched to a gene: 8. This CDR3 is 15 amino acids long. Germline V CDR1 and CDR2: MGHRA, YSYEKL. The CDR3 DNA reads as TGCGCCAGCAGCCAAAGATGGCTAGCGGAAAATGAGCAGTTCTTC. Protein sequence: CASSQRWLAENEQFF.

The chain carries TRBV15 and TRBJ1-5; D unclear. V was cut by 1 base and J by 0 bases, with 4 bases left in between. The CDR3 spans 14 residues. Germline loops: CDR1 LNHNV, CDR2 YYDKDF (reference sequence). The CDR3 region has the DNA TGTGCCACCAGCAGAGGATATAGCAATCAGCCCCAGCATTTT. Protein: CATSRGYSNQPQHF.

The chain couples TRBV19 to TRBJ2-7; 7 positions agree with TRBD1. This CDR3 region has 14 residues. Germline V lookup: CDR1 LNHDA, CDR2 SQIVND (reference sequence). Trimming cost V 6 bases and J 5 bases; bases outside gene matches: 10. CDR3 in DNA: TGTGCCAGTAGGCAGGAGACAGGGTCGAACGAGCAGTACTTC. As protein: CASRQETGSNEQYF. Together with reference TRBV19 and TRBJ2-7, the CDR3 gives the full variable domain: DGGITQSPKYLFRKEGQNVTLSCEQNLNHDAMYWYRQDPGQGLRLIYYSQIVNDFQKGDIAEGYSVSREKKESFPLTVTSAQKNPTAFYLCASRQETGSNEQYFGPGTRLTVT.

The rearrangement joins TRBV5-1 to TRBJ2-7; a weak D match, TRBD2 (7 bases). V lost 3 bases to trimming and J lost 6 bases, with 16 bases between them. This CDR3 has 14 residues. CDR1 and CDR2 from the germline V gene are SGHRS and YFSETQ. The CDR3 reads CASSWEGGGGEQYF. As DNA, the CDR3 is TGCGCCAGCAGCTGGGAGGGTGGGGGCGGCGAGCAGTACTTC.

The chain uses TRBV7-9 and TRBJ2-5, with 8 nucleotides matching TRBD1. CDR1 is SEHNR, CDR2 FQNEAQ, per germline (reference sequence). J lost 5 bases, V lost 3 bases, and 8 bases had no gene match. This CDR3 is 15 amino acids long. The CDR3 is CASSFSPGGSETQYF. The DNA for the CDR3 is TGTGCCAGCAGCTTTTCCCCAGGGGGCTCGGAGACCCAGTACTTC.

This chain joins TRBV4-3 and TRBJ2-3; 7 positions match TRBD2. This CDR3 is built from 16 residues. The germline gives CDR1 LGHNA, CDR2 YSLEER. Losses at the gene ends were 0 bases for V and 1 base for J; bases not matched to a gene: 4. The CDR3 DNA follows: TGCGCCAGCAGCCAAGACAGCGGGATTCGCACAGATACGCAGTATTTT. This translates into CASSQDSGIRTDTQYF.

The genes are TRBV27 and TRBJ2-7; tentative D call: TRBD1 (5 bases). Trimming removed 5 bases from V and 2 bases from J, with 13 bases in between. The CDR3 covers 14 residues. CDR1 MNHEY and CDR2 SMNVEV come from the germline V gene (reference sequence). CDR3 protein: CASSTRTKPYEQYF. In DNA, the CDR3 is TGTGCCAGCAGTACTCGGACAAAACCCTACGAGCAGTACTTC.

This clone was detected only once. The chain joins TRBV2 to TRBJ2-5; tentatively, D is TRBD1 or TRBD2 (5 bases each). V lost 2 bases and J 4 bases, leaving 8 bases between the germline ends. Germline V gene sequence: CDR1 SNHLY, CDR2 FYNNEI. The CDR3 is made up of 13 amino acids. The CDR3 loop reads CASSEWDPETQYF. CDR3 coding DNA: TGTGCCAGCAGTGAATGGGACCCAGAGACCCAGTACTTC.

V is TRBV10-3 and J is TRBJ1-1, with D perhaps matching TRBD1 (5 bases). Germline V gives CDR1 ENHRY, CDR2 SYGVKD. Trimming shortened V by 3 bases and J by 11 bases, and 25 bases separated the two germline ends. CDR3 length equals 16 residues. Here the CDR3 reads CAISDPVQDTWPRAFF. CDR3 coding DNA: TGTGCCATCAGTGACCCAGTGCAGGACACCTGGCCGAGGGCTTTCTTT.

V usage is TRBV19 and J usage is TRBJ2-7, with D perhaps being TRBD1 or TRBD2 (5 bases each). Germline CDR1 is LNHDA and CDR2 is SQIVND (reference sequence). The CDR3 has 16 amino acids. V lost 2 bases and J 5 bases, leaving 19 bases between the germline ends. CDR3 residues: CASSIMSSGTLHEQYF. CDR3 nucleotides: TGTGCCAGTAGTATAATGTCGTCGGGGACCCTTCACGAGCAGTACTTC.

The chain uses TRBV6-1 and TRBJ1-5, with TRBD1 matching over 8 bases. CDR1 MNHNS and CDR2 SASEGT come from the germline V gene. Unmatched junction bases numbered 11, after V lost 7 bases and J lost 6 bases. The CDR3 is made up of 15 amino acids. The CDR3 spells CASNGPGTGLQPQHF. The CDR3 DNA sequence: TGTGCCAGCAACGGACCAGGGACAGGACTTCAGCCCCAGCATTTT.

The chain carries TRBV15 and TRBJ2-1, with 12 bases fitting TRBD2. The CDR3 runs 15 residues. V lost 1 base to trimming and J lost 5 bases; unmatched junction nucleotides: 0. CDR1 is LNHNV and CDR2 is YYDKDF in the germline V gene (reference sequence). CDR3 sequence (DNA): TGTGCCACCAGCAGAGGACTAGCGGGGGACAATGAGCAGTTCTTC. Its protein is CATSRGLAGDNEQFF.

The CDR3 sequence: CASSFSGRSSYEQYF. In nucleotides, the CDR3 is TGCGCCAGCAGCTTTAGCGGGAGGAGCTCCTACGAGCAGTACTTC. The J gene is TRBJ2-7, the V gene TRBV5-1; 10 positions match TRBD2. V was clipped by 2 bases and J by 0 bases; unmatched bases: 2. CDR1 and CDR2 from the germline V gene are SGHRS and YFSETQ. This CDR3 has 15 residues.

This rearrangement joins TRBV7-8 to TRBJ2-7; the D is unclear. Germline V gene sequence: CDR1 SGHVS, CDR2 FQNEAQ. V shed 1 base and J shed 3 bases, with 10 bases lying between them. The CDR3 has 14 residues. The CDR3, as DNA: TGTGCCAGCAGCTTAGGGGGTCAGCTCTACGAGCAGTACTTC. Its protein product is CASSLGGQLYEQYF.

As for this clone: At one end the junction does not follow the germline gene, possibly because of a read error. The chain joins TRBV7-7 to TRBJ2-1; D is possibly TRBD1 (5 bases). Germline CDR1 is SSHAT and CDR2 is FNYEAQ (reference sequence). The CDR3 extends over 13 amino acids. CDR3 protein: CASSYRFYNEQFF. The CDR3 region has the DNA TGTGCTAGCAGCTACAGGTTTTACAATGAGCAGTTCTTC. The variable domain in full, completed from reference TRBV7-7 and TRBJ2-1, reads GAGVSQSPRYKVTKRGQDVTLRCDPISSHATLYWYQQALGQGPEFLTYFNYEAQPDKSGLPSDRFSAERPEGSISTLTIQRTEQRDSAMYRCASSYRFYNEQFFGPGTRLTVL.

The CDR3 reads CASSGSYNEQFF. In nucleotides, the CDR3 is TGTGCCTCGTCAGGGTCCTACAATGAGCAGTTCTTC. V gene TRBV5-8 combines with J gene TRBJ2-1, with a possible D match to TRBD1 (5 bases). The CDR3 totals 12 residues. The V end was cut by 10 bases, the J end by 1 base, with 9 bases between. From germline, CDR1 is SGHTS and CDR2 YDEGEE.

The chain recombines TRBV6-5 with TRBJ2-1, with TRBD1 matching 10 bases. This CDR3 is built from 15 residues. Trimming removed 4 bases from V and 4 bases from J; junction bases left unmatched: 4. Germline V gene sequence: CDR1 MNHEY, CDR2 SVGAGI. CDR3 nucleotides: TGTGCCAGCAGTTTCCCGGGACAGGGGTACAATGAGCAGTTCTTC. Translated, it gives CASSFPGQGYNEQFF.

This chain links TRBV4-1 with TRBJ2-1, with 10 bases identical to TRBD2. Losses at the gene ends were 0 bases for V and 3 bases for J; bases not matched to a gene: 5. Per the germline V gene, CDR1 is MGHRA and CDR2 is YSYEKL. The CDR3 extends over 17 amino acids. Here the CDR3 DNA reads TGCGCCAGCAGCCAAGACGTAGGACTAGCGGTCTACAATGAGCAGTTCTTC. This codes for CASSQDVGLAVYNEQFF.

The genes are TRBV5-8 and TRBJ2-7; no clear D gene. The germline gives CDR1 SGHTS, CDR2 YDEGEE. V was trimmed by 0 bases and J by 2 bases, leaving 9 bases between them. This CDR3 comprises 14 residues. This CDR3 reads CASSLGAKTYEQYF. DNA for the CDR3: TGTGCCAGCAGCTTGGGGGCCAAAACCTACGAGCAGTACTTC.

The CDR3 sequence is CASSLGLAMDTQYF. Written as DNA, the CDR3 is TGTGCCAGCAGCTTAGGACTAGCGATGGATACGCAGTATTTT. This chain links TRBV13 with TRBJ2-3; 7 nucleotides line up with TRBD2. V shed 0 bases and J 6 bases; nucleotides not matched to a gene: 3. CDR3 size: 14 residues. Germline CDR1 PRHDT, CDR2 FYEKMQ (reference sequence).

This chain links TRBV9 with TRBJ2-2; perhaps TRBD1 as D (6 bases). From germline, CDR1 is SGDLS and CDR2 YYNGEE. The V end lost 0 bases, the J end lost 2 bases, and 8 bases lay between the germline ends. This CDR3 comprises 15 residues. This CDR3 reads CASSVADSNTGELFF. The CDR3 DNA follows: TGTGCCAGCAGCGTAGCGGACAGTAACACCGGGGAGCTGTTTTTT.

This clone was seen a single time. The rearrangement links TRBV7-9 to TRBJ1-2; 9 nucleotides align to TRBD1. CDR1 is SEHNR, CDR2 FQNEAQ, per germline (reference sequence). Germline trimming cut 1 base from V and 9 bases from J; bases unmatched to any gene: 12. The CDR3 totals 16 residues. CDR3 sequence reads: CASSLEDYGQGLSYTF. The CDR3 nucleotides read TGTGCCAGCAGCTTAGAAGACTATGGACAGGGGTTGAGCTACACCTTC.

The V and J genes are TRBV30 and TRBJ2-5; D remains ambiguous. The J call may be incorrect, as the DNA end agrees better with TRBJ2-7. Germline CDR1 is GTSNPN and CDR2 is SVGIG (reference sequence). This CDR3 has 14 residues. The CDR3 is CAWSARTVKYEQYF. CDR3 DNA: TGTGCCTGGAGTGCCCGGACGGTGAAATACGAGCAGTACTTC.

The J gene is TRBJ2-7, the V gene TRBV13; D tentatively fits TRBD1 or TRBD2 (5 bases each). CDR1 PRHDT and CDR2 FYEKMQ come from the germline V gene (reference sequence). The CDR3 is 14 amino acids. Trimming removed 2 bases at V and 9 bases at J, with 17 bases between. The CDR3 reads CASSLHGTDVWQYF. For the CDR3, the DNA is TGTGCCAGCAGCTTACACGGGACGGACGTTTGGCAGTACTTC.

J is TRBJ2-2 and V is TRBV4-1; no clear D. Germline V lookup: CDR1 MGHRA, CDR2 YSYEKL. The ends were cut back, 5 bases at V and 5 bases at J, with 12 bases in the middle. There are 14 residues in the CDR3. CDR3 bases: TGCGCCAGCAGCTATTTCTACGATACCGGGGAGCTGTTTTTT. This gives the protein CASSYFYDTGELFF.

The V gene is TRBV4-3, the J gene TRBJ2-2; no reliable D call. Germline CDR1 reads LGHNA; CDR2 reads YSLEER. Deletions cut 0 bases from V and 4 bases from J, with 12 bases between. The CDR3 is made up of 16 amino acids. CDR3 DNA sequence: TGCGCCAGCAGCCAAGACGGGCCAGCAACCACCGGGGAGCTGTTTTTT. Protein sequence: CASSQDGPATTGELFF.

This rearrangement joins TRBV27 to TRBJ1-6; no clear D gene. Trimming stripped 5 bases from V and 2 bases from J, with 16 bases between. This CDR3 is 17 amino acids long. Germline-derived CDR1 and CDR2 are MNHEY and SMNVEV (reference sequence). CDR3 coding DNA: TGTGCCAGCAGTAATTGGGCAGCCGGGCCCTATAATTCACCCCTCCACTTT. It is translated as CASSNWAAGPYNSPLHF.

J is TRBJ2-7 and V is TRBV28; D perhaps matches TRBD1 (5 bases). The V gene's germline CDR1 is MDHEN and CDR2 SYDVKM. V shed 3 bases and J shed 1 base, with 10 bases lying between them. The CDR3 has 14 residues. In nucleotides, the CDR3 is TGTGCCAGCAGTTTCTACAGGCGGTCCTACGAGCAGTACTTC. This translates into CASSFYRRSYEQYF.